The next 31 T cell receptor beta chains were all read from a single sample in a study of CD8 T cell repertoires and HIV-1 epitope variants. Profiling relied on immunoSEQ multiplex PCR, and the TCRdb table lists in-frame clones only, not all of them. The sample holds 5,200 or so clones, 66% seen once. Their antigen targets remain unknown. Material for sequencing was cultured CD8+ T cells derived from PBMCs. These TCRs come from a male donor with HIV.

The chain recombines TRBV5-1 with TRBJ1-1; tentatively, D is TRBD1 (5 bases). CDR3 length equals 13 residues. Germline CDR1 reads SGHRS; CDR2 reads YFSETQ. The V gene lost 2 bases and the J gene lost 4 bases, with 9 bases spanning the gap. The CDR3, as DNA: TGCGCCAGCAGCTTATATGGGGGCACTGAAGCTTTCTTT. This codes for CASSLYGGTEAFF.

This clone has just a few counts. The V call is TRBV10-3, the J call TRBJ2-7; a weak D match, TRBD1 (5 bases). The CDR3 runs 13 residues. Looked up from germline, CDR1 is ENHRY and CDR2 is SYGVKD. V shed 4 bases and J shed 2 bases, with 9 bases lying between them. CDR3 nucleotide sequence: TGTGCCATCAGTGCGACAGAGGCCTACGAGCAGTACTTC. Its protein is CAISATEAYEQYF.

This clone was seen a few times. The chain uses TRBV14 and TRBJ2-7; D is unclear. V was trimmed by 1 base and J by 5 bases, leaving 15 bases between them. Germline V gene sequence: CDR1 SGHDN, CDR2 FVKESK. The CDR3 contains 15 residues. This CDR3 reads CASSQVPVDLDEQYF. DNA for the CDR3: TGTGCCAGCAGCCAAGTTCCTGTCGACCTGGACGAGCAGTACTTC.

V gene TRBV5-6 combines with J gene TRBJ2-5; the match to TRBD1 covers 8 bases. This CDR3 region has 14 residues. Germline CDR1 reads SGHDT; CDR2 reads YYEEEE. J was trimmed by 2 bases and V by 0 bases; bases with no gene match: 0. The CDR3 nucleotides read TGTGCCAGCAGCTTGGACAGGGGGCAAGAGACCCAGTACTTC. As protein: CASSLDRGQETQYF.

The chain has TRBV5-6 and TRBJ2-7, with D perhaps matching TRBD2 (6 bases). This CDR3 spans 14 amino acids. Germline lookup yields CDR1 SGHDT and CDR2 YYEEEE. The V end lost 4 bases, the J end lost 5 bases, and 16 bases lay between the germline ends. Here the CDR3 DNA reads TGTGCCAGCAGCGGGGGGACTGTCGGCCACGAGCAGTACTTC. This encodes CASSGGTVGHEQYF.

The chain links TRBV9 to TRBJ2-1; the match to TRBD2 covers 14 bases. Germline CDR1 is SGDLS and CDR2 is YYNGEE. The CDR3 runs to 17 residues. V was pared by 0 bases and J by 4 bases, with 3 bases of the junction left unmatched. The CDR3 region has the DNA TGTGCCAGCAGCGTAGAGGGACTAGCGGGGGAATACAATGAGCAGTTCTTC. This codes for CASSVEGLAGEYNEQFF.

V is TRBV28 and J is TRBJ2-1; 7 bases are a match to TRBD2. CDR1 is MDHEN, CDR2 SYDVKM, per germline. The CDR3 has 14 amino acids. Trimming cost V 4 bases and J 3 bases; bases outside gene matches: 3. For the CDR3, the DNA is TGTGCCAGCAGTTATGGACTAGGCTACAATGAGCAGTTCTTC. This codes for CASSYGLGYNEQFF.

The chain joins TRBV15 to TRBJ1-1; D is unclear. CDR1 is LNHNV, CDR2 YYDKDF, per germline (reference sequence). Trimming pared 0 bases from V and 2 bases from J, leaving 10 bases between. The CDR3 runs 15 residues. CDR3 coding DNA: TGTGCCACCAGCAGAGACCGGGGTTTAAACACTGAAGCTTTCTTT. This gives the protein CATSRDRGLNTEAFF.

This chain links TRBV27 with TRBJ2-4, with TRBD1 matching over 8 bases. Germline V gene data show CDR1 as MNHEY and CDR2 as SMNVEV (reference sequence). The CDR3 covers 14 residues. Trimming took 4 bases from V and 6 from J; bases not matched to a gene: 5. The CDR3: CASSSSDRVNIQYF. DNA for the CDR3: TGTGCCAGCAGTTCCTCGGACAGGGTAAACATTCAGTACTTC.

This rearrangement joins TRBV2 to TRBJ1-5; D is undetermined. This CDR3 region has 13 residues. Trimming took off 1 base at V and 7 bases at J, with 8 bases between the two ends. From germline, CDR1 is SNHLY and CDR2 FYNNEI. The CDR3 is CASSEGRTQPQHF. In DNA form, the CDR3 reads TGTGCCAGCAGTGAAGGTAGGACCCAGCCCCAGCATTTT.

The rearrangement joins TRBV27 to TRBJ2-2, with 8 bases identical to TRBD1. V dropped 7 bases and J dropped 7; count of bases not matched to a gene: 8. CDR3 size: 14 residues. Per germline, CDR1 MNHEY and CDR2 SMNVEV (reference sequence). CDR3 nucleotide sequence: TGTGCCAGCACCCCCAGGGGGCACAACGGGGAGCTGTTTTTT. Its protein product is CASTPRGHNGELFF.

The chain is built from TRBV14 and TRBJ2-1; D gene unclear. This CDR3 comprises 16 residues. CDR1 is SGHDN, CDR2 FVKESK, per germline. V lost 1 base to trimming and J lost 0 bases, with 10 bases between them. The CDR3 loop reads CASSQVTSSSYNEQFF. CDR3 DNA: TGTGCCAGCAGCCAAGTTACTTCTAGCTCCTACAATGAGCAGTTCTTC.

Only a few counts were recorded for this clone. The rearrangement joins TRBV7-9 to TRBJ2-7, with no clear D. CDR1 is SEHNR, CDR2 FQNEAQ, per germline (reference sequence). The CDR3 totals 12 residues. V was trimmed by 2 bases and J by 5 bases, leaving 7 bases between them. The CDR3 sequence is CASSLSGHEQYF. The CDR3 DNA sequence: TGTGCCAGCAGCTTATCAGGACACGAGCAGTACTTC.

This clone was counted only a few times. V is TRBV14 and J is TRBJ2-2; a weak D match, TRBD1 (6 bases). Per germline, CDR1 SGHDN and CDR2 FVKESK. V was cut by 4 bases and J by 3 bases, with 12 bases left in between. The CDR3 is 15 amino acids. This CDR3 is CASSRRTAYTGELFF. Written as DNA, the CDR3 is TGTGCCAGCAGCCGCCGGACAGCGTACACCGGGGAGCTGTTTTTT.

This clone was seen once. The rearrangement joins TRBV2 to TRBJ2-5; 10 bases align to TRBD2. CDR3 length: 17 amino acids. Germline-derived CDR1 and CDR2 are SNHLY and FYNNEI. V shed 11 bases and J 2 bases; nucleotides not matched to a gene: 17. CDR3 residues: CAGRTSGTTTYQETQYF. In nucleotides, the CDR3 is TGTGCCGGAAGGACTAGCGGCACAACTACCTATCAAGAGACCCAGTACTTC.

V gene TRBV13 combines with J gene TRBJ2-7; no firm D call. In germline, CDR1 is PRHDT, CDR2 FYEKMQ (reference sequence). V lost 5 bases and J 0 bases, leaving 11 bases between the germline ends. The CDR3 extends over 14 amino acids. The CDR3 sequence: CASSIDGYSYEQYF. The CDR3 nucleotides read TGTGCCAGCAGCATCGACGGCTACTCCTACGAGCAGTACTTC.

The chain combines TRBV5-6 with TRBJ2-7, with 9 bases identical to TRBD1. Germline CDR1 and CDR2: SGHDT and YYEEEE. This CDR3 is 18 amino acids long. V was clipped by 4 bases and J by 3 bases; unmatched bases: 17. For the CDR3, the DNA is TGTGCCAGCAGCCCAGGGCCTACTCGGACAGGGGCCTACTACGAGCAGTACTTC. The encoded protein is CASSPGPTRTGAYYEQYF.

The genes are TRBV6-5 and TRBJ2-7; D gene ambiguous. CDR3 length: 10 residues. Looked up from germline, CDR1 is MNHEY and CDR2 is SVGAGI. The V and J ends lost 6 bases and 4 bases respectively, with 4 bases between them. The CDR3 nucleotides are TGTGCCAGCAGAGATTACGAGCAGTACTTC. Protein sequence: CASRDYEQYF.

This clone was counted a few times. V usage is TRBV13 and J usage is TRBJ2-3; 13 nucleotides line up with TRBD2. V lost 0 bases and J lost 0; bases outside the gene matches: 12. CDR1 is PRHDT and CDR2 is FYEKMQ in the germline V gene (reference sequence). The CDR3 is 21 residues long. CDR3 nucleotide sequence: TGTGCCAGCAGCTTAGGACCACTAGGGACTAGCGGGGAATCTAGCACAGATACGCAGTATTTT. Its translation: CASSLGPLGTSGESSTDTQYF.

The chain recombines TRBV7-3 with TRBJ1-4; D remains ambiguous. Per the germline V gene, CDR1 is SGHTA and CDR2 is FQGTGA. The CDR3 consists of 14 residues. V lost 5 bases and J 4 bases, leaving 11 bases between the germline ends. The chain's CDR3 is CASSPIGRNEKLFF. The CDR3 DNA sequence: TGTGCCAGCAGCCCAATCGGGCGTAATGAAAAACTGTTTTTT.

V gene TRBV19 combines with J gene TRBJ1-2, with 9 bases identical to TRBD1. V lost 8 bases, J lost 4 bases, and 2 bases stayed unmatched. The CDR3 is made up of 12 amino acids. Germline CDR1 and CDR2: LNHDA and SQIVND (reference sequence). The CDR3, as DNA: TGTGCCAGTGGGGGACAGGGCTATGGCTACACCTTC. Protein sequence: CASGGQGYGYTF. Drawing the rest from reference TRBV19 and TRBJ1-2, the complete variable domain is DGGITQSPKYLFRKEGQNVTLSCEQNLNHDAMYWYRQDPGQGLRLIYYSQIVNDFQKGDIAEGYSVSREKKESFPLTVTSAQKNPTAFYLCASGGQGYGYTFGSGTRLTVV.

The chain combines TRBV2 with TRBJ2-3; D ambiguous. With 7 bases removed from V and 2 bases from J, the gap between germline ends came to 16 bases. The CDR3 covers 15 residues. The germline gives CDR1 SNHLY, CDR2 FYNNEI. The CDR3 sequence: CASTLRVANTDTQYF. Here the CDR3 DNA reads TGTGCCAGCACCCTACGGGTGGCTAACACAGATACGCAGTATTTT.

The rearrangement uses TRBV18 and TRBJ2-5; D is unresolved. CDR1 is KGHSH and CDR2 is LQKENI in the germline V gene. V was cut by 0 bases and J by 0 bases, with 17 bases left in between. This CDR3 has 18 residues. CDR3 sequence (DNA): TGTGCCAGCTCACCACCGCAGGCAGGACCGCTTTACCAAGAGACCCAGTACTTC. Translating it yields CASSPPQAGPLYQETQYF.

This clone has just a few counts. The gene calls are TRBV15 and TRBJ2-2; no clear D. Germline V CDR1 and CDR2: LNHNV, YYDKDF (reference sequence). V was clipped by 8 bases and J by 2 bases, with 9 bases between them. The CDR3 sequence is 13 residues long. The CDR3 sequence is CATHHSNTGELFF. CDR3 nucleotides: TGTGCCACCCATCATAGCAACACCGGGGAGCTGTTTTTT.

V gene TRBV7-9 combines with J gene TRBJ2-3, with a weak D call TRBD2 (5 bases). The germline V gene encodes CDR1 SEHNR and CDR2 FQNEAQ (reference sequence). Deletions cut 1 base from V and 4 bases from J, with 9 bases between. This CDR3 has 14 residues. CDR3 loop: CASSLEEDPDTQYF. CDR3 nucleotides: TGTGCCAGCAGCTTAGAGGAGGATCCAGATACGCAGTATTTT.

This sequence joins TRBV9 and TRBJ2-3, with TRBD2 identical over 7 bases. Germline-derived CDR1 and CDR2 are SGDLS and YYNGEE. This CDR3 has 13 residues. Trimming cost V 0 bases and J 5 bases; bases outside gene matches: 0. The CDR3 nucleotides are TGTGCCAGCAGCGTAGGGGGGGGAGATACGCAGTATTTT. Encoded protein: CASSVGGGDTQYF.

This clone was seen a handful of times. The chain joins TRBV19 to TRBJ1-2; TRBD1 might be the D (5 bases). V lost 3 bases to trimming and J lost 3 bases, with 14 bases between them. Germline CDR1 LNHDA, CDR2 SQIVND (reference sequence). This CDR3 has 15 amino acids. For the CDR3, the DNA is TGTGCCAGTAGTATCTCGGGCCCGGGGGACTATGGCTACACCTTC. Amino acids: CASSISGPGDYGYTF.

This chain connects TRBV13 to TRBJ2-3, with D unclear. The CDR3 has 14 residues. Germline V gene lookup returns CDR1 PRHDT and CDR2 FYEKMQ (reference sequence). V was trimmed by 6 bases and J by 4 bases, leaving 14 bases between them. CDR3: CASRETRAPDTQYF. CDR3 DNA: TGTGCCAGCAGGGAGACCCGAGCCCCAGATACGCAGTATTTT.

This chain joins TRBV7-9 and TRBJ2-1, with D perhaps TRBD1 or TRBD2 (6 bases each). The CDR3 covers 11 residues. Between the trimmed V and J ends, which lost 8 bases and 9 bases, there was a span of 11 bases. In germline, CDR1 is SEHNR, CDR2 FQNEAQ (reference sequence). In nucleotides, the CDR3 is TGTGCCAGCTTACAGGGAGGTGAGCAGTTCTTC. Encoded protein: CASLQGGEQFF.

This rearrangement joins TRBV6-5 to TRBJ2-2; D is undetermined. The CDR3 is 13 amino acids. Trimming shortened V by 0 bases and J by 11 bases, and 10 bases separated the two germline ends. Germline CDR1 and CDR2: MNHEY and SVGAGI. In nucleotides, the CDR3 is TGTGCCAGCAGTTACTCCACCCAATCCGAGCTGTTTTTT. It encodes CASSYSTQSELFF.

This clone appeared once. The chain employs TRBV5-1 and TRBJ1-1; the D gene is possibly TRBD1 (5 bases). V was trimmed by 4 bases and J by 5 bases, leaving 18 bases between them. The CDR3 runs 15 residues. Germline assignment: CDR1 SGHRS and CDR2 YFSETQ. CDR3 bases: TGCGCCAGCAGCGGGACCGGGCCGAGGGGTACTGAAGCTTTCTTT. Its translation: CASSGTGPRGTEAFF.